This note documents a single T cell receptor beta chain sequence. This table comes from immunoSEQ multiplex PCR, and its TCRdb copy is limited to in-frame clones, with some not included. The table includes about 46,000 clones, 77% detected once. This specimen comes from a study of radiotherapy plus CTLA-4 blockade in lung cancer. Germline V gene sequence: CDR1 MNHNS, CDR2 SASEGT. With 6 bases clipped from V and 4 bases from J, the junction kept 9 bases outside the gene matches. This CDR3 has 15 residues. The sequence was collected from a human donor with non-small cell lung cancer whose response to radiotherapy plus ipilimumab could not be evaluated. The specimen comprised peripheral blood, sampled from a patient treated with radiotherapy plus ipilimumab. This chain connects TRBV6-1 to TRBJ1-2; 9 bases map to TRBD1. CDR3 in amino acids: CASSTGTGTSYGYTF. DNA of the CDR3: TGTGCCAGCAGCACTGGGACAGGGACGAGCTATGGCTACACCTTC.